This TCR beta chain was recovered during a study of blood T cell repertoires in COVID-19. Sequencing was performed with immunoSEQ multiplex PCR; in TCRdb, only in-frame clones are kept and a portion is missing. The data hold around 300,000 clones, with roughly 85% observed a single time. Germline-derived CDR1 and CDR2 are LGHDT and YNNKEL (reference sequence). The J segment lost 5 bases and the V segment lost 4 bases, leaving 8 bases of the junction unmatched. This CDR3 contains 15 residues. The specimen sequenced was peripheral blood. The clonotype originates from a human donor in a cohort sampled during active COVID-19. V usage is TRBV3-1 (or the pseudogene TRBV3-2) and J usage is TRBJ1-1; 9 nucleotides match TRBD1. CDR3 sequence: CASSLSTGGATEAFF. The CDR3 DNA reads TGTGCCAGCAGCCTATCGACAGGGGGGGCGACTGAAGCTTTCTTT.